This T cell receptor (beta chain) was identified during a study of OX40 agonist ivuxolimab in advanced cancers. As for the study in general: Dose-escalation patients' cancers were hepatocellular carcinoma, melanoma, renal cell or head and neck cancer. Study-level findings and limits: Antigen targets of the expanded peripheral T cells went undetermined.

On this clone itself: Its antigen is undetermined.

TCRdb keeps only in-frame clones here, not all; method: immunoSEQ multiplex PCR. The sample contains tens of thousands of clones, around nine tenths of which appear only once. The CDR3 has 13 residues. Germline V lookup: CDR1 LNHDA, CDR2 SQIVND (reference sequence). V lost 7 bases, J lost 4 bases, and 13 bases lay in between. The rearrangement links TRBV19 to TRBJ1-2; TRBD1 is a possible D gene (6 bases). The receptor's source is an adult with an advanced solid tumor such as melanoma, head and neck, liver or kidney cancer. The sequenced sample was CD4+ or CD8+ T cells sorted from blood, obtained in a trial of the OX40 agonist ivuxolimab. The CDR3 loop is CASNQGSSYGYTF. For the CDR3, the DNA is TGTGCCAGTAATCAGGGGAGCTCCTATGGCTACACCTTC.